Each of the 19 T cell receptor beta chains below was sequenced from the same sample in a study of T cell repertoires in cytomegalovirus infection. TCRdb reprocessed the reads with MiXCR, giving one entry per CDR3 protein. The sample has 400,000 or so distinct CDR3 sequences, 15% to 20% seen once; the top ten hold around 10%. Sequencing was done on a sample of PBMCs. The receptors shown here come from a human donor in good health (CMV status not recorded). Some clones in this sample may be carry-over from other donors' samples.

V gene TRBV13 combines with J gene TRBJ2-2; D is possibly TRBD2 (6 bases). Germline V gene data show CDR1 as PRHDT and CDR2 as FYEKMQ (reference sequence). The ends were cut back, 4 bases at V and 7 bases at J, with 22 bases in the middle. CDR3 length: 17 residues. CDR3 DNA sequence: TGTGCCAGCAGCTCCTCCCTCTTTAGGGGAGCGGGCGGGGAGCTGTTTTTT. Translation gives CASSSSLFRGAGGELFF.

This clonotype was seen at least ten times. The CDR3 DNA follows: TGTGCCAGCAGCTTAGGGTTACAGGCTAGCACAGATACGCAGTATTTT. It codes for CASSLGLQASTDTQYF. J is TRBJ2-3 and V is TRBV7-2; tentative D call: TRBD1 (5 bases). The CDR3 is made up of 16 amino acids. Trimming pared 1 base from V and 0 bases from J, leaving 11 bases between. CDR1 and CDR2 (germline): SGHTA, FQGNSA.

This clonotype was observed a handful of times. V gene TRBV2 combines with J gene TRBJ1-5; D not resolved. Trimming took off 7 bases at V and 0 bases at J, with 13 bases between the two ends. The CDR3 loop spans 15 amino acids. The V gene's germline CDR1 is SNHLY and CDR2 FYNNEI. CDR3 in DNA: TGTGCCAGCAAAGGAGAGTCCTTTAGCAATCAGCCCCAGCATTTT. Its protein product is CASKGESFSNQPQHF. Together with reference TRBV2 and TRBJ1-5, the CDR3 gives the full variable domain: EPEVTQTPSHQVTQMGQEVILRCVPISNHLYFYWYRQILGQKVEFLVSFYNNEISEKSEIFDDQFSVERPDGSNFTLKIRSTKLEDSAMYFCASKGESFSNQPQHFGDGTRLSIL.

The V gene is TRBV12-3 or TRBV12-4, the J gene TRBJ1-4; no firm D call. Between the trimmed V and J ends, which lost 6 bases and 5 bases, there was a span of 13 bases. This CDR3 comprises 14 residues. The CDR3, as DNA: TGTGCCAGCAGCCAATACAAAAGGAATGAAAAACTGTTTTTT. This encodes CASSQYKRNEKLFF.

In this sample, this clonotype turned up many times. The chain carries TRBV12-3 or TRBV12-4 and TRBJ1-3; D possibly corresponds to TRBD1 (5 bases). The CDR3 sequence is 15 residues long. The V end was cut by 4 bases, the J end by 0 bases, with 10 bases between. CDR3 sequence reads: CASSSPTASGNTIYF. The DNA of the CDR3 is TGTGCCAGCAGTTCCCCGACAGCCTCTGGAAACACCATATATTTT.

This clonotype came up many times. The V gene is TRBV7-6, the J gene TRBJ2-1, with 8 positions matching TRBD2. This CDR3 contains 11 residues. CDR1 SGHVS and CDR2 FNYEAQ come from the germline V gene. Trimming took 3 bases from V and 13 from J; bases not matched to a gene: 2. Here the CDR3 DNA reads TGTGCCAGCAGCTTTAGCGGGGTCCAGTTCTTC. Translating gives CASSFSGVQFF.

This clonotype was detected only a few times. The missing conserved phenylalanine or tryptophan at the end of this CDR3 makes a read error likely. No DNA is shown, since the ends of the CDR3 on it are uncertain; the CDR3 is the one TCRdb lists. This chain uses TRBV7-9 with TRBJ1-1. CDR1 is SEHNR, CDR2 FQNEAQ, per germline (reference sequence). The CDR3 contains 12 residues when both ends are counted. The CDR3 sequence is CASSLGVAEPHK.

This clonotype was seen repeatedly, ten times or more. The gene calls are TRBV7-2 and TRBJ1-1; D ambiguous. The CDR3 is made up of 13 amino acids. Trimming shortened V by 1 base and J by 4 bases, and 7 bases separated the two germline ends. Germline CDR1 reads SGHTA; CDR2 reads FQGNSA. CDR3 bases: TGTGCCAGCAGCTTAGGGGTGAGCACTGAAGCTTTCTTT. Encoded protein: CASSLGVSTEAFF.

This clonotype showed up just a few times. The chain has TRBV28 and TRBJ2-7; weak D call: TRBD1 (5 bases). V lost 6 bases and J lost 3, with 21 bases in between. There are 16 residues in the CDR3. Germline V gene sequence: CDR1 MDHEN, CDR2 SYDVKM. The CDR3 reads CASSPFRTGARYEQYF. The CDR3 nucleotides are TGTGCCAGCAGCCCTTTCAGAACAGGAGCCCGCTACGAGCAGTACTTC.

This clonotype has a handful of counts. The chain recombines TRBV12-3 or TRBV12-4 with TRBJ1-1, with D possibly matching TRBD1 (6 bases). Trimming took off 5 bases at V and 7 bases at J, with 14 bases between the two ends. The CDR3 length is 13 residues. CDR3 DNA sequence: TGTGCCAGCAGTCCCAGGGGACGCGATGAAGCTTTCTTT. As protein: CASSPRGRDEAFF.

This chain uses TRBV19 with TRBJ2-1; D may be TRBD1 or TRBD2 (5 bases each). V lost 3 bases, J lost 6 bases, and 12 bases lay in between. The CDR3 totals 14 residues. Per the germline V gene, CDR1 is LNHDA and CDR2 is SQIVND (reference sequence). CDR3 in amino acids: CASSIVRGRNEQFF. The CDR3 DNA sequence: TGTGCCAGTAGTATCGTTAGGGGACGCAATGAGCAGTTCTTC.

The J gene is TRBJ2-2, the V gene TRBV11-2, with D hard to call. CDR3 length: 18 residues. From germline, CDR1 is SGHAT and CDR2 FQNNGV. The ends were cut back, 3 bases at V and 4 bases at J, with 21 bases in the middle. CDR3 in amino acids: CASSFTSPKTPTTGELFF. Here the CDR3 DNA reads TGTGCCAGCAGCTTCACCTCACCGAAAACTCCCACCACCGGGGAGCTGTTTTTT.

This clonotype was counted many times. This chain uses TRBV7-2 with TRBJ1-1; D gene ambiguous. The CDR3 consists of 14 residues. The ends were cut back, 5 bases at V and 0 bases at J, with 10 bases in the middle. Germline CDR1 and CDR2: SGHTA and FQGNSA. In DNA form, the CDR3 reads TGTGCCAGCAGCCCCCAGCAGTTGAACACTGAAGCTTTCTTT. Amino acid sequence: CASSPQQLNTEAFF.

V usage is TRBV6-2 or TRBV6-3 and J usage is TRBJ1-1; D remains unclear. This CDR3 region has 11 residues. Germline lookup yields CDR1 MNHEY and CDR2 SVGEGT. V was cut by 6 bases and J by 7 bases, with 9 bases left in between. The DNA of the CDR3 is TGTGCCAGCAGCCGGGAACATGAAGCTTTCTTT. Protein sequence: CASSREHEAFF.

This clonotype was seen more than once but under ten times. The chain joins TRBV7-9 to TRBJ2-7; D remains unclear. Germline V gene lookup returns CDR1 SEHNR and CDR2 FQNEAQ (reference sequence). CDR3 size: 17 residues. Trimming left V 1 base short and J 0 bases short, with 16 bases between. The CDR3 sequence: CASSLGWADRRSYEQYF. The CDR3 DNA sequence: TGTGCCAGCAGCTTAGGTTGGGCGGACCGCCGCTCCTACGAGCAGTACTTC.

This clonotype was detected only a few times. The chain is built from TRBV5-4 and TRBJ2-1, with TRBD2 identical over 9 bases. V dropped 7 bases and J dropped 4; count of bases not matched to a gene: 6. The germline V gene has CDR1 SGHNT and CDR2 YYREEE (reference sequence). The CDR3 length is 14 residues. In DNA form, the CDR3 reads TGTGCCAGCTCGAGACTAGCGGAATACAATGAGCAGTTCTTC. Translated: CASSRLAEYNEQFF.

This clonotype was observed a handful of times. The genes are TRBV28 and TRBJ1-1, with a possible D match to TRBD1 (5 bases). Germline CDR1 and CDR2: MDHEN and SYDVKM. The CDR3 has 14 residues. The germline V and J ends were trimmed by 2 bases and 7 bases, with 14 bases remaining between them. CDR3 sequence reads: CASSLVVGAHEAFF. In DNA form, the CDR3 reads TGTGCCAGCAGTTTAGTTGTTGGGGCCCATGAAGCTTTCTTT.

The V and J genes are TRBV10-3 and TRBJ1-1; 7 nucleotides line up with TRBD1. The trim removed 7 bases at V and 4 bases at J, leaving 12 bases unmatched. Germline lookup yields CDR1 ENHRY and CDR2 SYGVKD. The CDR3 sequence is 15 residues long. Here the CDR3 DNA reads TGTGCCATCAAACTTCTCGACAGGGAGGGCACTGAAGCTTTCTTT. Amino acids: CAIKLLDREGTEAFF.

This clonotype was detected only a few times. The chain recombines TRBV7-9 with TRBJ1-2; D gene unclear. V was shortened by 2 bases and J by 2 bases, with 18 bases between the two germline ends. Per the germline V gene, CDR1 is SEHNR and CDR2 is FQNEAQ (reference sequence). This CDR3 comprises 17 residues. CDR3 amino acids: CASSLSGRAEVNYGYTF. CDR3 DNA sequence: TGTGCCAGCAGCTTATCCGGGCGGGCAGAAGTCAACTATGGCTACACCTTC. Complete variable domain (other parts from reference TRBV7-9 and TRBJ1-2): DTGVSQNPRHKITKRGQNVTFRCDPISEHNRLYWYRQTLGQGPEFLTYFQNEAQLEKSRLLSDRFSAERPKGSFSTLEIQRTEQGDSAMYLCASSLSGRAEVNYGYTFGSGTRLTVV.